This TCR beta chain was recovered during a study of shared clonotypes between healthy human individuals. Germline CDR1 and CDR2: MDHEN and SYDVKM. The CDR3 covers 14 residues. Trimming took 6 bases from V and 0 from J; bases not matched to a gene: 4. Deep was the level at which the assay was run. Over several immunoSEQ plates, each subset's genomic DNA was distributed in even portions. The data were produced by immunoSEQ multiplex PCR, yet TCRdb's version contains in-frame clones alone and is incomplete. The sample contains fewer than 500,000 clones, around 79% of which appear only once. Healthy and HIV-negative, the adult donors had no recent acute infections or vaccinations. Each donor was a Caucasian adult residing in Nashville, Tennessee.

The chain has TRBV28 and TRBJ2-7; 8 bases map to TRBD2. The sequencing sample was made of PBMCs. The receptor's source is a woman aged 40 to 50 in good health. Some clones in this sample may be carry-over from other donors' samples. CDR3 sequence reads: CASSGGESSYEQYF. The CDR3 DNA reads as TGTGCCAGCAGCGGGGGGGAAAGCTCCTACGAGCAGTACTTC.